The T cell receptor (beta chain) described here comes from a study of monozygotic twins with inflammatory bowel disease. No DNA is given; TCRdb re-called the 5' RACE reads and lists each CDR3 protein once. The repertoire shows more than 300,000 distinct CDR3 sequences; the top ten hold around 2.6%. The CDR3 consists of 16 residues. CDR1 KGHSH and CDR2 LQKENI come from the germline V gene. J is TRBJ1-4 and V is TRBV18; without DNA, the TCRdb call of TRBD1 cannot be checked. The material sequenced was blood. This TCR was sampled from a human donor with ulcerative colitis or Crohn's disease, or a healthy co-twin of an affected twin (not recorded which). This chain's CDR3 is CASSPSQGATNEKLFF.